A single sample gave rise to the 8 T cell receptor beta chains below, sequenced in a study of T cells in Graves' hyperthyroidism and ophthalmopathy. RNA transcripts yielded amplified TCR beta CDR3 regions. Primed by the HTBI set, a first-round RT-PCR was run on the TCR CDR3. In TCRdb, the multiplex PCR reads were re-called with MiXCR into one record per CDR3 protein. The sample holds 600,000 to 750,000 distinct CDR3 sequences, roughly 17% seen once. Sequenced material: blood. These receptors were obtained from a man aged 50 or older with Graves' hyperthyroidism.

For the CDR3, the DNA is TGCAGTGCTAGCCCCGGCAGTAACAATCAGCCCCAGCATTTT. It is translated as CSASPGSNNQPQHF. The chain is built from TRBV20-1 and TRBJ1-5; D is unclear. The CDR3 runs to 14 residues. From germline, CDR1 is DFQATT and CDR2 SNEGSKA (reference sequence). The V end was cut by 3 bases, the J end by 3 bases, with 12 bases between.

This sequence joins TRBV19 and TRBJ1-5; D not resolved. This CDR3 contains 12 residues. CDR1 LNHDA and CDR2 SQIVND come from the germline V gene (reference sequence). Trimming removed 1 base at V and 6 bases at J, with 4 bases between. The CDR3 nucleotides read TGTGCCAGTAGTATAGGGTTTCAGCCCCAGCATTTT. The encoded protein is CASSIGFQPQHF.

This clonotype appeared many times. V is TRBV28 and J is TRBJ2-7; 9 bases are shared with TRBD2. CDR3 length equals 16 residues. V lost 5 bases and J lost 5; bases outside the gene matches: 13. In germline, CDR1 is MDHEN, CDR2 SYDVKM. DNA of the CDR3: TGTGCCAGCAGTCCGAGGGGTGCGGGAGGGCCCGACGAGCAGTACTTC. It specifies CASSPRGAGGPDEQYF.

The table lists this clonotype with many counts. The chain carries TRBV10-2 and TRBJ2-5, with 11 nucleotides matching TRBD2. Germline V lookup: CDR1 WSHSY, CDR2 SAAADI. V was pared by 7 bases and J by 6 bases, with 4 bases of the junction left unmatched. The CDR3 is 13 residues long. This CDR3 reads CASKTSGSKTQYF. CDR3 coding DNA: TGCGCCAGCAAAACTAGCGGGAGTAAGACCCAGTACTTC.

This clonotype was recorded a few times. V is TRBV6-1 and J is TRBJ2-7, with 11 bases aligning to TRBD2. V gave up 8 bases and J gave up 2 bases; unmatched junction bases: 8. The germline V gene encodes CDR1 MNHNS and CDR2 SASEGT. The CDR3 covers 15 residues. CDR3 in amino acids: CASHKTTSGTYEQYF. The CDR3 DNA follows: TGTGCCAGCCACAAGACGACTAGCGGGACCTACGAGCAGTACTTC.

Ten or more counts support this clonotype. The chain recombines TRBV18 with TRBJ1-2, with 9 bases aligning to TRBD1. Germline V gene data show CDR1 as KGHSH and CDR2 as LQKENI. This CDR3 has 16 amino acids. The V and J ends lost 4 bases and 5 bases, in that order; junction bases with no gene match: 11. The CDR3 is CASSRIRGQGFYGYTF. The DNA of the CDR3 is TGTGCCAGCTCACGGATCAGGGGACAGGGCTTTTATGGCTACACCTTC.

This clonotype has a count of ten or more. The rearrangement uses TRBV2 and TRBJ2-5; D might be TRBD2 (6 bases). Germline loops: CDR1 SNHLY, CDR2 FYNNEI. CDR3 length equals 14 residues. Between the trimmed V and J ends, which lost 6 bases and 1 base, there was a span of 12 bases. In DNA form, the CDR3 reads TGTGCCAGCAGCCCACGGAGGGTCCAAGAGACCCAGTACTTC. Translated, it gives CASSPRRVQETQYF. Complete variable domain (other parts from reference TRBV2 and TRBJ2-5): EPEVTQTPSHQVTQMGQEVILRCVPISNHLYFYWYRQILGQKVEFLVSFYNNEISEKSEIFDDQFSVERPDGSNFTLKIRSTKLEDSAMYFCASSPRRVQETQYFGPGTRLLVL.

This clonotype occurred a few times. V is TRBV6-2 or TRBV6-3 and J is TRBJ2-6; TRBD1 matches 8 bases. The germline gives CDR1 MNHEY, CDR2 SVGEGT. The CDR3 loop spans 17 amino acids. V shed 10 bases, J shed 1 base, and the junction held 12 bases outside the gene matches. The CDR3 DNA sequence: TGTGCCACTTCTCCCCTGACAGGGGAGTCTGGGGCCAACGTCCTGACTTTC. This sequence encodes CATSPLTGESGANVLTF.